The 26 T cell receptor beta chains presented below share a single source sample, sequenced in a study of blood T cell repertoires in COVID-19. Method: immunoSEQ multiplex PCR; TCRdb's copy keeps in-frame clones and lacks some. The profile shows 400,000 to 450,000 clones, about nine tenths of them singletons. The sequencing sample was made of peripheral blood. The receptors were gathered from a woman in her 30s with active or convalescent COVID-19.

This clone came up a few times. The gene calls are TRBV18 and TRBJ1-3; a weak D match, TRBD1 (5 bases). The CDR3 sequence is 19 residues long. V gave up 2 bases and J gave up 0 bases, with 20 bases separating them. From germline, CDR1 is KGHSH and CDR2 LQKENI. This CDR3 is CASSPTLQAVISSGNTIYF. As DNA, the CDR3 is TGTGCCAGCTCACCAACTTTACAGGCAGTCATCAGCTCTGGAAACACCATATATTTT.

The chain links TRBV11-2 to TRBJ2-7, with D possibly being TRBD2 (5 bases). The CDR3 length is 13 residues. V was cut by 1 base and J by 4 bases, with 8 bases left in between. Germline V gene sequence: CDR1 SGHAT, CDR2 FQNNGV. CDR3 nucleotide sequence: TGTGCCAGCAGCTTAGGGACTCATTACGAGCAGTACTTC. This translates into CASSLGTHYEQYF.

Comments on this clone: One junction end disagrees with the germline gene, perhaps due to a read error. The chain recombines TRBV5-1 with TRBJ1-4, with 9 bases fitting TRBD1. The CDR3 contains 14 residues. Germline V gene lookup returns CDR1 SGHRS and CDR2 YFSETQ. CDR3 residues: CASAIQGANEKLFF. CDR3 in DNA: TGCGCCAGCGCAATACAGGGGGCTAACGAAAAACTGTTTTTT.

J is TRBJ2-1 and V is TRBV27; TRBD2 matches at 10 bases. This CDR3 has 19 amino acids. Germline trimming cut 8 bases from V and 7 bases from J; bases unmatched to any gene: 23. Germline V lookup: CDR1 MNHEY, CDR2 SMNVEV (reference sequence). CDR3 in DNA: TGTGCCAGCTCCAAAGACGGTCTAGCGGGGGCCCGGGGTTTGAATGAGCAGTTCTTC. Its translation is CASSKDGLAGARGLNEQFF.

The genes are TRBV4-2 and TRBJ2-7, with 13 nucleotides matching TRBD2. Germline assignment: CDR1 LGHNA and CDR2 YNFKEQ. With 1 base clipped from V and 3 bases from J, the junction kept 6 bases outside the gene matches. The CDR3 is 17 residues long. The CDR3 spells CASSQGTSGGRNYEQYF. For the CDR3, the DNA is TGTGCCAGCAGCCAAGGGACTAGCGGGGGCCGTAACTACGAGCAGTACTTC.

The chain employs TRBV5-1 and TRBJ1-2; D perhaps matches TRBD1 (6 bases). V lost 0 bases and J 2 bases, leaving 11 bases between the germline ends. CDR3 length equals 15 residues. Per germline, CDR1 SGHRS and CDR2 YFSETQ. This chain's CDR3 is CASSLGLGANYGYTF. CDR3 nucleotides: TGCGCCAGCAGCTTGGGTCTGGGGGCAAACTATGGCTACACCTTC.

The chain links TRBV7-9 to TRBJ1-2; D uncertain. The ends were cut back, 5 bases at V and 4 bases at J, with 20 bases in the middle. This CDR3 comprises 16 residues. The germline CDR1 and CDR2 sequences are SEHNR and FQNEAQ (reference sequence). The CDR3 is CASSPPNTPAGYGYTF. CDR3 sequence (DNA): TGTGCCAGCAGCCCCCCAAACACCCCCGCAGGCTATGGCTACACCTTC.

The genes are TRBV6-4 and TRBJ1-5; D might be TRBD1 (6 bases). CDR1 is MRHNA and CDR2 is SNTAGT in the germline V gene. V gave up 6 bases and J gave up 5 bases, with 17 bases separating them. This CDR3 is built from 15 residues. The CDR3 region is CASSTLTGLDQPQHF. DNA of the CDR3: TGTGCCAGCAGCACCTTAACAGGGTTGGATCAGCCCCAGCATTTT.

The DNA of the CDR3 is TGCGCCAGCAGCCACCGGGACAATCCCAATCAGCCCCAGCATTTT. It encodes CASSHRDNPNQPQHF. The gene calls are TRBV4-1 and TRBJ1-5; the D gene is possibly TRBD1 (6 bases). The V and J ends lost 3 bases and 3 bases respectively, with 12 bases between them. The germline V gene has CDR1 MGHRA and CDR2 YSYEKL. The CDR3 spans 15 residues.

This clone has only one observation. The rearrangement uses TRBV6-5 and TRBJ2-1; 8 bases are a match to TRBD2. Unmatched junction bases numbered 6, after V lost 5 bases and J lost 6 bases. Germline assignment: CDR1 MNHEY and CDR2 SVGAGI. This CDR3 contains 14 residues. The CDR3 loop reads CASSHLLAVNEQFF. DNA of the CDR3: TGTGCCAGCAGTCATCTACTAGCGGTCAATGAGCAGTTCTTC.

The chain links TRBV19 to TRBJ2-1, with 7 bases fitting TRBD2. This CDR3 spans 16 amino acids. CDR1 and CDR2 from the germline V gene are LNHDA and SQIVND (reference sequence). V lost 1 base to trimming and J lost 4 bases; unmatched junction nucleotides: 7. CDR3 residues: CASSIGGRASYNEQFF. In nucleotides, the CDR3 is TGTGCCAGTAGTATAGGTGGGAGGGCCTCTTACAATGAGCAGTTCTTC.

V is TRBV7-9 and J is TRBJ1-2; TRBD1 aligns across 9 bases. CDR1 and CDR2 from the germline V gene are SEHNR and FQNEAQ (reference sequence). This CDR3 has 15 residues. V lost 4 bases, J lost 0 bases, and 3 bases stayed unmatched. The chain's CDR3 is CASSYTGGPNYGYTF. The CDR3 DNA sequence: TGTGCCAGCAGCTATACAGGGGGCCCTAACTATGGCTACACCTTC.

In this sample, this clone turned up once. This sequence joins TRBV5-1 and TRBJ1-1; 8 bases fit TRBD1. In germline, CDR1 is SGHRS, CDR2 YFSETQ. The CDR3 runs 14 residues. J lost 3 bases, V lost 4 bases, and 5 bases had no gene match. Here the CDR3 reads CASSPGGRYTEAFF. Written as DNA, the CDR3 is TGCGCCAGCAGCCCAGGGGGCAGGTACACTGAAGCTTTCTTT.

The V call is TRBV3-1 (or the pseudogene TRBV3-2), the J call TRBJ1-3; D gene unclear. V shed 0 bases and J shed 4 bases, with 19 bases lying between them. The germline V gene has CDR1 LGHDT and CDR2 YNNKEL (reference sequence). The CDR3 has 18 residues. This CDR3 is CASSQEPQRAAGGNTIYF. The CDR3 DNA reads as TGTGCCAGCAGCCAAGAACCACAAAGGGCGGCGGGGGGAAACACCATATATTTT.

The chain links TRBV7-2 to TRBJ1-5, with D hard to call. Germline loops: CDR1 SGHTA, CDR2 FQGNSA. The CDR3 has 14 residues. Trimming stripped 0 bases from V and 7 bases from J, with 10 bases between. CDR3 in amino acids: CASSLALGIQPQHF. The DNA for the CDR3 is TGTGCCAGCAGCTTAGCGCTTGGCATCCAGCCCCAGCATTTT.

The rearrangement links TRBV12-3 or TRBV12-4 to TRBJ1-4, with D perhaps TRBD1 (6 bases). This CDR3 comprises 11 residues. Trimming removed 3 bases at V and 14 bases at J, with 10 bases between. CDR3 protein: CASSLTGRLFF. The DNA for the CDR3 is TGTGCCAGCAGTTTGACAGGACGTCTGTTTTTT.

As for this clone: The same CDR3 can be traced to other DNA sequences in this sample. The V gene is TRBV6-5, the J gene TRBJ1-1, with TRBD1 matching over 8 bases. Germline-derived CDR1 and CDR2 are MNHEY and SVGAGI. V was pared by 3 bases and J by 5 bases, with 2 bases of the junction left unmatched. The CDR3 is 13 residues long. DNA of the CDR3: TGTGCCAGCAGTTATACAGGGGGGACTGAAGCTTTCTTT. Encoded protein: CASSYTGGTEAFF.

DNA of the CDR3: TGTGCCAGCAGTTTTTCGGAGAACTATGGCTACACCTTC. Translating it yields CASSFSENYGYTF. The chain recombines TRBV27 with TRBJ1-2; D is ambiguous. The CDR3 length is 13 residues. Germline CDR1 and CDR2: MNHEY and SMNVEV (reference sequence). V dropped 3 bases and J dropped 2 bases, with 7 bases sitting between them.

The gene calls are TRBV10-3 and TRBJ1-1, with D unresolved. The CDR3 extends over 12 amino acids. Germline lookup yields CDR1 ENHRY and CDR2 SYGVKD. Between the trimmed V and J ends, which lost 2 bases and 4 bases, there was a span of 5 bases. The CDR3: CAISELGTEAFF. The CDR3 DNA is TGTGCCATCAGTGAGCTAGGCACTGAAGCTTTCTTT.

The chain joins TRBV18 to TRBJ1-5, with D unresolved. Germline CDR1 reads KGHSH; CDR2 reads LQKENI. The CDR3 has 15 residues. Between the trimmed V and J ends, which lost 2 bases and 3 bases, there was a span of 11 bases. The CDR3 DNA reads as TGTGCCAGCTCACCAGGAGGGCTGGACAATCAGCCCCAGCATTTT. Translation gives CASSPGGLDNQPQHF.

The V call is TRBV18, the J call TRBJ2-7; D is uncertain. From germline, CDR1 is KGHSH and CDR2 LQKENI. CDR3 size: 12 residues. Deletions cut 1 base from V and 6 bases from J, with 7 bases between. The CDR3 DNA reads TGTGCCAGCTCACCACGTGGGCTCGAGCAGTACTTC. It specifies CASSPRGLEQYF.

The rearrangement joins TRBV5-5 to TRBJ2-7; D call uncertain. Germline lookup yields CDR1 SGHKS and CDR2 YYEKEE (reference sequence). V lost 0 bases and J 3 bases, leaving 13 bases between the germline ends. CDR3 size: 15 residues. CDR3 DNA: TGTGCCAGCAGCTTGGCCGGCGACATGGACTACGAGCAGTACTTC. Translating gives CASSLAGDMDYEQYF.

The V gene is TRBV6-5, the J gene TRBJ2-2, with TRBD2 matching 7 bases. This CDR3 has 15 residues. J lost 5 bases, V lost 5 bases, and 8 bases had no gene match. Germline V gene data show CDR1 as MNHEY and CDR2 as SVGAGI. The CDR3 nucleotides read TGTGCCAGCAGTCCCACGGGAGGTGGGACCGGGGAGCTGTTTTTT. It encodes CASSPTGGGTGELFF.

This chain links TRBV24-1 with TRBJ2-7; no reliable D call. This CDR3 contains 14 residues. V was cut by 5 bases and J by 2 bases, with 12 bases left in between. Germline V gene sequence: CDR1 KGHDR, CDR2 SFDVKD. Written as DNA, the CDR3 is TGTGCCACCAGTGGTAGTAGTGACACCTACGAGCAGTACTTC. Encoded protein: CATSGSSDTYEQYF.

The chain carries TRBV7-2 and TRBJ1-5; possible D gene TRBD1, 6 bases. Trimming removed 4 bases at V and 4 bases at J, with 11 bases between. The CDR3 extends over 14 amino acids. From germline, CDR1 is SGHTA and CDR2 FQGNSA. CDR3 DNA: TGTGCCAGCAGCTCGGACAGCACTAATCAGCCCCAGCATTTT. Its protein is CASSSDSTNQPQHF.

CDR3 nucleotide sequence: TGTGCCAGCAACCGCCGGGTGGGAGGGAGTGAGCAGTTCTTC. It is translated as CASNRRVGGSEQFF. This chain links TRBV3-1 (or the pseudogene TRBV3-2) with TRBJ2-1; 7 bases are a match to TRBD2. The V gene end was trimmed by 7 bases and the J gene end by 9 bases; junction bases not matched to a gene: 12. This CDR3 is built from 14 residues. Germline V gene sequence: CDR1 LGHDT, CDR2 YNNKEL (reference sequence).